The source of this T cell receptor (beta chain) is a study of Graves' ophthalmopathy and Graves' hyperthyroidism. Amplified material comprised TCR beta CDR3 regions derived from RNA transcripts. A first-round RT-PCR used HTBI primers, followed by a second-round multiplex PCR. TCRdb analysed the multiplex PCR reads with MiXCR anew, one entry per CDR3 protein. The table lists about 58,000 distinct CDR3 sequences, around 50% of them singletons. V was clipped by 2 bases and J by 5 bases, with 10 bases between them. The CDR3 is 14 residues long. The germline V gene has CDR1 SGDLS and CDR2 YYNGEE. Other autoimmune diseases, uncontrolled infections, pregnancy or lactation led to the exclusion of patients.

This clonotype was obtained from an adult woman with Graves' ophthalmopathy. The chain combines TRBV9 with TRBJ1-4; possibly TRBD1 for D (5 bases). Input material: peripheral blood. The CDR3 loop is CASSVGTQNEKLFF. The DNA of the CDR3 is TGTGCCAGCAGCGTGGGGACTCAGAATGAAAAACTGTTTTTT.